One sample yielded the 3 T cell receptor beta chains listed below, sequenced in a study of T cell repertoires in cytomegalovirus infection. TCRdb fed the reads into MiXCR, producing one record per CDR3 protein. The sample shows under 200,000 distinct CDR3 sequences, 28% of them seen only once. Source material: PBMCs. These receptors were collected from a human donor in good health (CMV status not recorded). Some clones in this sample may be carry-over from other donors' samples.

This clonotype was detected many times. The V call is TRBV7-6, the J call TRBJ1-2; 11 bases fit TRBD1. The CDR3 totals 15 residues. The trim removed 2 bases at V and 3 bases at J, leaving 2 bases unmatched. Germline assignment: CDR1 SGHVS and CDR2 FNYEAQ. The CDR3 sequence: CASSLLGQGDYGYTF. DNA for the CDR3: TGTGCCAGCAGCTTATTGGGACAGGGGGACTATGGCTACACCTTC.

This clonotype was found a few times. The genes are TRBV4-1 and TRBJ1-1; TRBD1 matches 11 bases. Germline-derived CDR1 and CDR2 are MGHRA and YSYEKL. V gave up 4 bases and J gave up 6 bases; unmatched junction bases: 16. CDR3 length: 18 residues. This CDR3 is CASSLGTGGPFDGSEAFF. In DNA, the CDR3 is TGCGCCAGCAGCCTTGGGACAGGGGGGCCCTTTGATGGTTCTGAAGCTTTCTTT.

The V call is TRBV28, the J call TRBJ2-7; 8 nucleotides align to TRBD2. Trimming cost V 10 bases and J 5 bases; bases outside gene matches: 13. The CDR3 length is 14 residues. Germline CDR1 reads MDHEN; CDR2 reads SYDVKM. CDR3 bases: TGTGCCACCCGGGGAGCGGGGGAAATCCACGAGCAGTACTTC. Protein product: CATRGAGEIHEQYF.